A selection of T cell receptor beta chains follows, all from one sample in a study of OX40 agonist ivuxolimab in advanced cancers. Some clones are missing from TCRdb's copy, which holds only in-frame ones; the method was immunoSEQ multiplex PCR. The data contain 50,000 to 70,000 clones, 85% to 90% of them seen just once; the ten biggest clones take up about 13%. The source was CD4+ or CD8+ T cells sorted from blood, collected in a trial of the OX40 agonist ivuxolimab. The source is an adult with an advanced solid tumor such as melanoma, head and neck, liver or kidney cancer. CDR3s include the opening cysteine and the closing phenylalanine or tryptophan. D genes are given only for firm matches. Clone size is given for some rows only: seen once, a few or many times, or a class if the clone is expanded.

clone_size,j_call,d_call,v_call,cdr3_aa,cdr3_nt
-,TRBJ1-1,TRBD1,TRBV9,CASSVSGGGTEAFF,TGTGCCAGCAGCGTTTCAGGGGGGGGCACTGAAGCTTTCTTT
few,TRBJ1-2,TRBD1,TRBV7-9,CASSSGGGYTF,TGTGCCAGCAGTTCAGGGGGTGGCTACACCTTC
-,TRBJ1-1,-,TRBV29-1,CSVEGVQNTEAFF,TGCAGCGTTGAGGGCGTTCAAAACACTGAAGCTTTCTTT
-,TRBJ2-7,-,TRBV28,CASSFLLISYEQYF,TGTGCCAGCAGTTTTCTACTTATCTCCTACGAGCAGTACTTC
-,TRBJ2-1,-,TRBV5-1,CASSLAHNEQFF,TGCGCCAGCAGCCTTGCCCACAATGAGCAGTTCTTC
-,TRBJ2-7,-,TRBV9,CASSVGLAWEQYF,TGTGCCAGCAGCGTAGGCCTAGCTTGGGAGCAGTACTTC
-,TRBJ1-5,-,TRBV28,CASSFLGSNQPQHF,TGTGCCAGCAGTTTTTTGGGGTCCAATCAGCCCCAGCATTTT
once,TRBJ2-2,-,TRBV7-9,CASSFRDLLTGELFF,TGTGCCAGCAGTTTTAGAGATTTGTTGACCGGGGAGCTGTTTTTT
-,TRBJ2-1,TRBD2,TRBV12-5,CASGQTSASYNEQFF,TGTGCTAGTGGTCAGACTAGCGCCTCCTACAATGAGCAGTTCTTC
-,TRBJ1-1,-,TRBV7-6,CASSFGAGSEAFF,TGTGCCAGCAGCTTTGGTGCGGGATCTGAAGCTTTCTTT
once,TRBJ2-7,-,TRBV18,CASSPGDEQYF,TGTGCCAGCTCACCGGGGGACGAGCAGTACTTC
-,TRBJ2-1,-,TRBV5-1,CASMLGGSTYNEQFF,TGCGCCAGCATGTTAGGTGGGAGTACTTACAATGAGCAGTTCTTC
-,TRBJ1-5,-,TRBV30,CAWRALDSGYQPQHF,TGTGCCTGGAGAGCCCTGGACAGTGGCTATCAGCCCCAGCATTTT
-,TRBJ2-7,TRBD2,TRBV11-2,CASSPGLAGDSEQYF,TGTGCCAGCAGCCCGGGACTAGCGGGAGACTCCGAGCAGTACTTC
-,TRBJ2-3,TRBD2,TRBV7-3,CASSLTLTSGTDTQYF,TGTGCCAGCAGCTTAACCCTGACTAGCGGCACAGATACGCAGTATTTT
-,TRBJ2-5,-,TRBV27,CASSLSWGAGETQYF,TGTGCCAGCAGTTTATCGTGGGGGGCGGGGGAGACCCAGTACTTC
-,TRBJ2-7,-,TRBV15,CATSKELGYEQYF,TGTGCCACCAGCAAGGAGTTGGGGTACGAGCAGTACTTC
-,TRBJ2-7,-,TRBV19,CASSIWGNEQYF,TGTGCCAGTAGTATATGGGGGAACGAGCAGTACTTC
few,TRBJ2-3,TRBD1,TRBV7-2,CASSEDRGFTDTQYF,TGTGCCAGCAGCGAAGACAGGGGATTCACAGATACGCAGTATTTT
-,TRBJ2-3,-,TRBV5-1,CASSWPQGTSTDTQYF,TGCGCCAGCAGCTGGCCTCAGGGGACTAGCACAGATACGCAGTATTTT
-,TRBJ2-1,-,TRBV5-1,CASSSFSSGDEQFF,TGCGCCAGCAGCTCATTTTCATCCGGGGATGAGCAGTTCTTC